This T cell receptor beta chain was profiled in a study of cytomegalovirus exposure and HLA in healthy donors (dated by TCRdb to the late 2010s). Background for the entire study: According to an earlier analysis of around 600 of the donors, 150 million to 200 million T cells yielded 90 million to 130 million unique TCR beta sequences and approximately 300 Gb of sequence data. About 300 gigabases of sequencing data and tens of millions of unique TCR sequences were included in an early release covering several hundred HLA-typed donors. Of the 300 to 500 genotyped donors, roughly 76% were placed in the genetic ancestry cluster associated with self-reported Caucasian donors. The aim of the study was to test whether cataloging public T cell receptors could identify signatures of past pathogen exposure. The T cell repertoires of some 700 subjects were profiled by immunosequencing and related to cytomegalovirus serostatus. Besides the first cohort of approximately 710 subjects, a separate validation cohort made up of over a hundred different subjects was used. High-throughput TCR immunosequencing, statistical association of individual TCRs with disease status, and machine learning were combined to predict cytomegalovirus infection status. A later analysis re-analyzed previously published TCR beta repertoires from about 730 donors and added high-resolution HLA genotyping to study TCR occurrence patterns. The later analysis used no new phenotypic data to find candidate immune exposures, relying instead on TCR beta sequences and their occurrence across donors. To decide whether each TCR beta V gene segment behaved as functional or pseudogenic, an earlier analysis of over 500 of the donors relied on high-throughput TCR beta sequencing. Donor age, sex, ethnicity and CMV serostatus were compiled together with the repertoire data. A later genetic analysis took genome-wide SNP genotypes for about 60% of the roughly 670 donors and used that subset as a discovery cohort. Every discovery cohort repertoire had been produced on one sequencing platform. Class I and class II HLA loci were covered by the typing at four-digit resolution. The number of donors typed differed by locus, with roughly 629-640 for A, B, C, DRB1 and DQB1, approximately 500 for DQA1, nearly 610 for DPA1, and under 490 for DPB1. Several DR-DQ haplotypes were handled as single units for association and clustering because linkage in the cohort was strong. Among 398 genotyped donors of the cohort, an average of approximately 240,000 unique TCR beta nucleotide sequences was sequenced per donor, of which about 19% were non-productive. What the authors observed across the whole study: It was suggested by the authors that the approach could potentially be generalized to other disease states and immunological phenotypes. An association between a missense DCLRE1C variant and V-gene and J-gene trimming of TCR beta chains was found in a later genetic analysis and replicated in an independent cohort. A further reported finding was that TCR beta sequences accurately predicted the HLA-A and HLA-B alleles for most subjects in the first cohort. According to a later genetic analysis, donors in an Asian-associated ancestry cluster had fewer N-insertions in productive TCRs than the approximately 700-donor mean. For the cohort, immune exposure information was limited to CMV serostatus. Only TCR beta chains were sequenced in this cohort, and the absence of alpha or paired-chain data limited detectable features. In a later analysis, HLA-associated TCR beta chains showed more clonal expansion and lower generation probabilities than non-associated chains that were equally common. Specific HLA alleles were associated with over 15,000 TCR beta sequences at a false discovery rate of 0.05 in a later analysis. While some public TCRs were present in many individuals, most TCR sequences turned up only very rarely across donors. A group of highly shared sequence variants was considered likely to be a technical artifact of the sequencing pipeline. In vitro tests confirmed that a few of the cytomegalovirus-associated TCR beta chains recognize cytomegalovirus antigens. In a later analysis, the rate of TCR association differed among HLA loci, with DRB1 alleles having the most associated TCRs and HLA-C alleles having the fewest. Because some donors lacked HLA typing at each locus, the association tests relied only on the typed subset. A later analysis reported that several top co-occurrence clusters appeared linked to parvovirus B19, influenza, CMV and Epstein-Barr virus. Because the 87-base-pair reads could not distinguish some IMGT-functional V segments, including TRBV6-2 and TRBV6-3, those segments were excluded. An earlier analysis of around 500 of the donors showed that most TCR beta V segments appeared in productive rearrangements either about 90% or about 30% of the time, which broadly matched IMGT annotations. In the study, 150 to 200 TCR beta chains were listed as associated with cytomegalovirus. Presence/absence analyses assumed roughly uniform sequencing depth across donors, an assumption that may not hold. Because counts were too low, more than 15 rarely observed V segments, including chromosome 9 orphons, were excluded from the earlier analysis of 587 of the donors. In a later analysis, most CMV-associated TCR beta chains were found to appear HLA-restricted, with HLA associations seemingly driven largely by CMV exposure. When HLA alleles, especially DR and DQ, strongly co-occurred, TCR associations were difficult to assign to individual alleles. Cytomegalovirus status was reported to be diagnosed by the classifier with high specificity and sensitivity in both the original and validation cohorts. Correlated functional status among segregating V segments might be attributable to linkage disequilibrium, but an unknown experimental factor could not be ruled out.

The protocol used for the library was the immunoSEQ multiplex PCR assay. For the multiplex PCR, a mixture combining 60 forward primers for TCR Vbeta segments and 13 reverse primers for TCR Jbeta segments was used. The CDR3 region of rearranged TCR beta genes was amplified from genomic DNA with a multiplex PCR assay. The Illumina HiSeq System was used to sequence the amplified TCR beta libraries as 87-base-pair reads. As for the authors' bioinformatics: A later analysis counted about 80 million unique TCR beta chains across the 700 or so repertoires, and 9.5 million to 11 million of these chains were shared by at least two donors. To remove PCR and sequencing errors, raw reads were error-corrected and collapsed into unique sequences using a nearest-neighbor algorithm that merged closely related sequences. To assign V, D and J gene segments, CDR3 sequences were aligned to IMGT reference sequences. For a sequence to be retained, a match of at least six nucleotides was required to both a V gene segment and a J gene segment. Rearrangements were classified as productive when the CDR3 lacked stop codons and remained in frame with V and J, and all other rearrangements were classified as non-productive. CDR3 was defined by IMGT convention, running from the second conserved V-encoded cysteine to the conserved J-encoded phenylalanine. The earlier analysis of some 580 of the donors excluded any sequence lacking an unambiguous match to a single V gene segment. In an earlier analysis of almost 600 of the donors, a V segment was called functional when productive rearrangements were above 56.7%, and segregating when the standard deviation between donors exceeded 5%. A statistical classification framework was built to diagnose cytomegalovirus status from the catalog of TCR beta chain sequences. In a later analysis, V and J genes were assigned by comparing TCR nucleotide sequences against IMGT/GENE-DB human TR gene sequences. The TCRdist pipeline was used in a later analysis to assign CDR3 sequences and most-parsimonious VDJ recombination scenarios. In a later analysis, each TCR beta chain was defined by its CDR3 amino acid sequence together with its V-gene family, and reads lacking a unique V-gene family were excluded. To address suspected cross-contamination and a sequencing artifact, a later analysis removed approximately 590 highly shared, low-generation-probability nucleotide sequences. A later analysis calculated a clonal expansion index for each public chain from normalized within-repertoire ranks of inferred template counts. In a later analysis, generation probabilities were computed with a VDJ recombination model fitted to out-of-frame rearrangements, and the resulting probabilities were checked against IGoR. Hypergeometric tests were used in a later analysis to score TCR-TCR, TCR-HLA and TCR-CMV co-occurrence, with a repertoire-size bias correction applied to the TCR pairs. A later analysis estimated false discovery rates by permuting HLA or CMV assignments 20 times. A later analysis grouped co-occurring TCRs with DBSCAN, adding TCRdist sequence similarity when clustering within HLA-allele-positive subsets. Repertoires with fewer than 30,000 or more than 120,000 public chains, plus five repertoires with anomalous nucleotide sharing, were excluded from co-occurrence clustering. The table comes from immuneACCESS by way of TCRdb, which keeps in-frame sequences with V and J called. Part of the clones is missing from these tables; in studies checked, under half for an unresolved V gene and the rest for unknown reasons. The DNA was the basis for D and trimming; V, J and clone size are from that table. Counted in this sample were tens of thousands of clones; roughly 69% of them appeared once. Approximately 2.9% of the sample is held by the ten biggest clonotypes.

At the junction V is shortened by 1 base and J by 9 bases, with 19 bases in between. The germline V gene supplies CDR1 SGHVS and CDR2 FQNEAQ. Including the terminal cysteine and phenylalanine, the CDR3 comprises 16 residues. The DNA shown is the 48-base CDR3, in frame from base 1. For this clone: Its antigen is currently not known. Base qualities are not at hand, and no much larger clone is one base apart.

In total, 630 or so healthy bone marrow donors made up the cohort. At the time of sampling, every cohort member was nominally healthy, though immune exposures that went unrecorded were likely present. The donor was CMV seronegative and was included in the group of 352 seronegative cohort members. A peripheral blood sample was collected from each donor, and TCR beta sequencing was performed on peripheral blood mononuclear cells. The Qiagen DNeasy Blood Extraction Kit was used to extract genomic DNA from the blood cell samples. The sample taken for sequencing was PBMCs. The sequence links TRBV7-8 to TRBJ2-4; TRBD2 is possibly the D segment (6 matching bases). This clonotype originated in a man aged 45-65 years in good health and CMV-seronegative. The nucleotide sequence reads TGTGCCAGCAGCTTAGGTATGGGTCAGCGGGCCACCATTCAGTACTTC. Its translation reads: CASSLGMGQRATIQYF.